The 18 T cell receptor beta chains below come from one sample, sequenced in a study of T cell responses to AZD1222 COVID-19 vaccine. Measured with immunoSEQ multiplex PCR; TCRdb has only the in-frame clones, and not every one. The sample yields roughly 180,000 clones, over 85% seen once. Sequenced material: peripheral blood, taken 28 days after the second dose of the MenACWY control vaccine. Every receptor here comes from an adult who received the MenACWY meningococcal vaccine as a control.

This clone was picked up one time. V usage is TRBV7-2 and J usage is TRBJ1-1; D uncertain. This CDR3 is built from 13 residues. V dropped 4 bases and J dropped 2 bases, with 8 bases sitting between them. Germline loops: CDR1 SGHTA, CDR2 FQGNSA. The CDR3 DNA reads as TGTGCCAGCAGCTCCACACGAAACACTGAAGCTTTCTTT. Encoded protein: CASSSTRNTEAFF.

The chain employs TRBV6-2 or TRBV6-3 and TRBJ2-1; TRBD1 agrees at 7 bases. CDR1 and CDR2 from the germline V gene are MNHEY and SVGEGT. The V gene end was trimmed by 4 bases and the J gene end by 2 bases; junction bases not matched to a gene: 2. The CDR3 is made up of 14 amino acids. The CDR3 region has the DNA TGTGCCAGCAGTTGGGACAGTACCTACAATGAGCAGTTCTTC. Residues: CASSWDSTYNEQFF.

The V gene is TRBV5-1, the J gene TRBJ2-5; 11 bases fit TRBD2. With V trimmed by 4 bases and J by 9 bases, 14 bases remained unmatched. Per the germline V gene, CDR1 is SGHRS and CDR2 is YFSETQ. The CDR3 runs 16 residues. The CDR3 protein is CASSPTTSGALLAQYF. In DNA, the CDR3 is TGCGCCAGCAGCCCGACGACTAGCGGGGCCCTATTGGCCCAGTACTTC. Full variable domain (rest looked up from reference TRBV5-1 and TRBJ2-5): KAGVTQTPRYLIKTRGQQVTLSCSPISGHRSVSWYQQTPGQGLQFLFEYFSETQRNKGNFPGRFSGRQFSNSRSEMNVSTLELGDSALYLCASSPTTSGALLAQYFGPGTRLLVL.

The chain employs TRBV5-6 and TRBJ1-1; D uncertain. The germline V gene encodes CDR1 SGHDT and CDR2 YYEEEE. V shed 4 bases and J shed 5 bases, with 12 bases lying between them. The CDR3 is 13 amino acids. The CDR3 DNA sequence: TGTGCCAGCAGCCTTGGCATGGGGACTGAAGCTTTCTTT. Translating gives CASSLGMGTEAFF.

The chain links TRBV29-1 to TRBJ1-2; D remains unclear. This CDR3 has 11 amino acids. The V gene lost 6 bases and the J gene lost 8 bases, with 13 bases spanning the gap. Germline V gene lookup returns CDR1 SQVTM and CDR2 ANQGSEA. CDR3 loop: CSVGGREGYTF. The CDR3 bases are TGCAGCGTGGGAGGGAGGGAAGGCTACACCTTC.

The chain couples TRBV7-9 to TRBJ1-2; D uncertain. Germline lookup yields CDR1 SEHNR and CDR2 FQNEAQ (reference sequence). This CDR3 has 12 residues. V lost 5 bases, J lost 7 bases, and 11 bases lay in between. CDR3 sequence (DNA): TGTGCCAGCAGCGTCCCGGGTAGTGGCTACACCTTC. This codes for CASSVPGSGYTF.

The V call is TRBV30, the J call TRBJ1-1, with D hard to call. The CDR3 has 15 amino acids. The germline V gene has CDR1 GTSNPN and CDR2 SVGIG (reference sequence). V dropped 0 bases and J dropped 1 base, with 12 bases sitting between them. Written as DNA, the CDR3 is TGTGCCTGGAGTGTAAGTAGTTGGGCGAACACTGAAGCTTTCTTT. It codes for CAWSVSSWANTEAFF.

The CDR3 bases are TGCAGCGTTGAAATCACGGCCAACACTGAAGCTTTCTTT. It encodes CSVEITANTEAFF. The chain employs TRBV29-1 and TRBJ1-1; no clear D. CDR3 length: 13 residues. Deletions cut 2 bases from V and 2 bases from J, with 9 bases between. CDR1 is SQVTM and CDR2 is ANQGSEA in the germline V gene.

The rearrangement links TRBV5-4 to TRBJ1-5; D is unresolved. Germline-derived CDR1 and CDR2 are SGHNT and YYREEE (reference sequence). This CDR3 has 13 residues. The germline V and J ends were trimmed by 0 bases and 7 bases, with 8 bases remaining between them. As DNA, the CDR3 is TGTGCCAGCAGCTTGGACACCGGGCAGCCCCAGCATTTT. This sequence encodes CASSLDTGQPQHF.

The V and J genes are TRBV27 and TRBJ1-1; 7 bases map to TRBD1. The trim removed 5 bases at V and 6 bases at J, leaving 9 bases unmatched. This CDR3 comprises 14 residues. The germline V gene has CDR1 MNHEY and CDR2 SMNVEV (reference sequence). In nucleotides, the CDR3 is TGTGCCAGCAGTCCACGACAGGGCCGCGCTGAAGCTTTCTTT. Translating it yields CASSPRQGRAEAFF.

The V gene is TRBV30, the J gene TRBJ1-1; D gene unclear. The germline CDR1 and CDR2 sequences are GTSNPN and SVGIG (reference sequence). V lost 0 bases, J lost 5 bases, and 10 bases lay in between. The CDR3 totals 13 residues. As DNA, the CDR3 is TGTGCCTGGAGTGTCCTCGATAGGACTGAAGCTTTCTTT. Amino acid sequence: CAWSVLDRTEAFF.

The genes are TRBV20-1 and TRBJ2-1; 9 bases fit TRBD2. Unmatched junction bases numbered 4, after V lost 3 bases and J lost 4 bases. The germline V gene has CDR1 DFQATT and CDR2 SNEGSKA (reference sequence). This CDR3 has 14 amino acids. As DNA, the CDR3 is TGCAGTGCTAGTGCGGGGGGGGTATACAATGAGCAGTTCTTC. Translated: CSASAGGVYNEQFF.

The genes are TRBV7-2 and TRBJ1-5; D uncertain. In germline, CDR1 is SGHTA, CDR2 FQGNSA. This CDR3 is built from 16 residues. The V end was cut by 1 base, the J end by 4 bases, with 14 bases between. CDR3 region: CASSLGSTPGNQPQHF. CDR3 coding DNA: TGTGCCAGCAGCTTAGGGAGCACCCCGGGGAATCAGCCCCAGCATTTT.

The table lists this clone with a count of one. This chain connects TRBV12-3 or TRBV12-4 to TRBJ1-5; D gene unclear. The CDR3 covers 12 residues. V lost 3 bases and J 5 bases, leaving 5 bases between the germline ends. CDR3 DNA sequence: TGTGCCAGCAGTTTCGAAGATCAGCCCCAGCATTTT. This encodes CASSFEDQPQHF.

This rearrangement joins TRBV5-1 to TRBJ2-7; D not certain. Trimming shortened V by 1 base and J by 7 bases, and 15 bases separated the two germline ends. Germline V CDR1 and CDR2: SGHRS, YFSETQ. The CDR3 runs 14 residues. The CDR3 spells CASSLQPPRAEQYF. In DNA form, the CDR3 reads TGCGCCAGCAGCTTGCAGCCGCCCCGGGCGGAGCAGTACTTC.

The chain couples TRBV5-4 to TRBJ1-2; 11 bases fit TRBD1. CDR3 length: 13 amino acids. The V gene's germline CDR1 is SGHNT and CDR2 YYREEE (reference sequence). V shed 8 bases and J 4 bases; nucleotides not matched to a gene: 4. CDR3 sequence reads: CASGTGGGYGYTF. As DNA, the CDR3 is TGTGCCAGTGGGACAGGGGGGGGCTATGGCTACACCTTC.

The chain employs TRBV5-1 and TRBJ1-4; D is possibly TRBD1 (5 bases). V was pared by 4 bases and J by 0 bases, with 7 bases between. The CDR3 spans 14 residues. Germline V gene data show CDR1 as SGHRS and CDR2 as YFSETQ. CDR3 sequence (DNA): TGCGCCAGCAGCCCCAGGGCAACTAATGAAAAACTGTTTTTT. This translates into CASSPRATNEKLFF.

The chain joins TRBV14 to TRBJ2-3; weak D call: TRBD2 (6 bases). The V gene lost 4 bases and the J gene lost 2 bases, with 10 bases spanning the gap. The CDR3 length is 14 residues. CDR1 is SGHDN, CDR2 FVKESK, per germline. The chain's CDR3 is CASSPGLYTDTQYF. In DNA, the CDR3 is TGTGCCAGCAGCCCGGGACTGTACACAGATACGCAGTATTTT.